This TCR beta chain originates from a study of siplizumab effects on memory and regulatory T cells. This CDR3 region has 15 residues. Germline V gene data show CDR1 as LNHNV and CDR2 as YYDKDF (reference sequence). Trimming removed 3 bases from V and 4 bases from J, with 14 bases in between. Every sample had 80,000 to 100,000 of its TCR templates assayed. Assay used: immunoSEQ multiplex PCR; TCRdb lists only in-frame clones, some missing. The sample lists 85,000 to 130,000 clones, roughly nine tenths occurring once. For this clone: Its antigen is unknown.

Regarding the study as a whole: Naive T cells looked more diverse than memory cells and looked like major alloresponse contributors. Some alloreactive sequences were traceable to unstimulated CD4+ memory cells, and siplizumab significantly reduced them. An assignable naive or memory phenotype was lacking in roughly 80-95% of proliferating CD4+ or CD8+ clones.

The receptor comes from a human donor in good health. The sequencing sample was made of Tregs sorted from blood. The chain employs TRBV15 and TRBJ2-3, with TRBD2 as a possible D gene (7 bases). The CDR3 sequence is CATSRGGAYADTQYF. CDR3 DNA sequence: TGTGCCACCAGCAGGGGGGGGGCCTACGCAGATACGCAGTATTTT.